The T cell receptor (beta chain) under discussion was sequenced for a study of Graves' ophthalmopathy and Graves' hyperthyroidism. RNA transcripts were the source from which TCR beta CDR3 regions were amplified. The library came from an HTBI-primed first-round RT-PCR and a second-round multiplex PCR. TCRdb reprocessed the multiplex PCR reads with MiXCR, giving one entry per CDR3 protein. Counted here are 300,000 to 400,000 distinct CDR3 sequences, 15% to 20% occurring once; the ten biggest clones make up 9% to 15%. PBMCs stemmed from approximately 10 ml of fresh peripheral blood. This CDR3 is built from 15 residues. CDR1 is LNHDA and CDR2 is SQIVND in the germline V gene (reference sequence). V was cut by 2 bases and J by 8 bases, with 18 bases left in between.

The V call is TRBV19, the J call TRBJ1-2; D not certain. The sequenced sample consisted of peripheral blood. The sequence was obtained from an adult man with Graves' ophthalmopathy. CDR3 amino acids: CASSIKGRRIGGYTF. The CDR3 region has the DNA TGTGCCAGTAGTATAAAAGGACGTCGAATTGGAGGCTACACCTTC.